This is a list of T cell receptor beta chains from one sample in a study of monozygotic twins with inflammatory bowel disease. TCRdb reworked the 5' RACE reads into one entry per CDR3 protein, no DNA. This repertoire includes 400,000 to 500,000 distinct CDR3 sequences. Sequencing was done on a sample of blood. The receptors derive from a human donor with ulcerative colitis or Crohn's disease, or a healthy co-twin of an affected twin (not recorded which). Each CDR3 is given with its conserved first and last residue. Each record gives: V gene, J gene, CDR3 protein.

>TRBV5-1|TRBJ2-3
CASSLGIRTSPPDTQYF
>TRBV20-1|TRBJ1-4
CSARSTDHNEKLFF
>TRBV5-1|TRBJ1-5
CASSFGGINQPHHF
>TRBV7-2|TRBJ2-2
CASTSGQGNTGELFF
>TRBV28|TRBJ1-2
CASLPGQQTGGYTF
>TRBV12-3/TRBV12-4|TRBJ2-2
CASSLLIGTGVSLFF
>TRBV5-1|TRBJ2-7
CASSLLWDREQYF
>TRBV3-1|TRBJ2-7
CASSPTSGPAYEQYF
>TRBV27|TRBJ2-7
CASSSPIKNEQYF
>TRBV7-2|TRBJ2-1
CASSLVLGTYNEQFF
>TRBV10-2|TRBJ2-3
CASSSGARGFTDTQYF
>TRBV28|TRBJ2-7
CASSTTGGGRYEQYF
>TRBV24-1|TRBJ2-3
CATSPGTVDTQYF
>TRBV5-1|TRBJ2-3
CASSLPRDRVDDTQYF
>TRBV29-1|TRBJ2-1
CSVPGRTTGDNEQFF
>TRBV29-1|TRBJ2-1
CSVRQGGEWEQFF
>TRBV20-1|TRBJ1-6
CSARDQTGGRRSPLHF
>TRBV19|TRBJ1-3
CASSFLSGRISGNTIYF
>TRBV30|TRBJ2-1
CAWSPLGYSGGSNEQFF
>TRBV5-1|TRBJ1-2
CASSSALTGPEGYTF
>TRBV7-2|TRBJ1-5
CASSFDPAQPQHF
>TRBV9|TRBJ2-2
CASSATGGTGELFF
>TRBV5-1|TRBJ1-1
CASSSRNTEAFF
>TRBV7-2|TRBJ2-7
CASSSTRSSSYEQYF
>TRBV9|TRBJ2-1
CASSVDSGLYNEQFF
>TRBV20-1|TRBJ2-5
CSILYQETQYF
>TRBV5-1|TRBJ2-5
CASSLVIAGGPGQETQYF
>TRBV24-1|TRBJ2-1
CATSHGTRYNEQFF
>TRBV9|TRBJ2-3
CASSFWTGMVTDTQYF
>TRBV6-2/TRBV6-3|TRBJ2-5
CASTNGQTQYF
>TRBV4-2|TRBJ1-1
CASRNLGIMNTEAFF